This T cell receptor beta chain was identified during a study of blood T cell repertoires in COVID-19. Study at large: The origin of the acute and convalescent COVID-19 samples was the United States, Italy and Spain. T cells, B-cell-depleted T cells, or PBMCs supplied cDNA or gDNA.

Germline lookup yields CDR1 MDHEN and CDR2 SYDVKM. V was trimmed by 2 bases and J by 4 bases, leaving 10 bases between them. This CDR3 region has 14 residues. Only in-frame clones appear in the TCRdb table, and some are missing; sequencing was by immunoSEQ multiplex PCR. The sample has about 150,000 clones; 75% to 90% are singletons. The clonotype originates from a woman aged 60-75 years with acute or convalescent COVID-19. The rearrangement joins TRBV28 to TRBJ2-3, with D perhaps matching TRBD2 (6 bases). The source material was peripheral blood. The CDR3 protein is CASSLSRRADTQYF. Written as DNA, the CDR3 is TGTGCCAGCAGTTTAAGTAGGAGGGCAGATACGCAGTATTTT. Combining the CDR3 with reference TRBV28 and TRBJ2-3 gives the whole variable domain DVKVTQSSRYLVKRTGEKVFLECVQDMDHENMFWYRQDPGLGLRLIYFSYDVKMKEKGDIPEGYSVSREKKERFSLILESASTNQTSMYLCASSLSRRADTQYFGPGTRLTVL.